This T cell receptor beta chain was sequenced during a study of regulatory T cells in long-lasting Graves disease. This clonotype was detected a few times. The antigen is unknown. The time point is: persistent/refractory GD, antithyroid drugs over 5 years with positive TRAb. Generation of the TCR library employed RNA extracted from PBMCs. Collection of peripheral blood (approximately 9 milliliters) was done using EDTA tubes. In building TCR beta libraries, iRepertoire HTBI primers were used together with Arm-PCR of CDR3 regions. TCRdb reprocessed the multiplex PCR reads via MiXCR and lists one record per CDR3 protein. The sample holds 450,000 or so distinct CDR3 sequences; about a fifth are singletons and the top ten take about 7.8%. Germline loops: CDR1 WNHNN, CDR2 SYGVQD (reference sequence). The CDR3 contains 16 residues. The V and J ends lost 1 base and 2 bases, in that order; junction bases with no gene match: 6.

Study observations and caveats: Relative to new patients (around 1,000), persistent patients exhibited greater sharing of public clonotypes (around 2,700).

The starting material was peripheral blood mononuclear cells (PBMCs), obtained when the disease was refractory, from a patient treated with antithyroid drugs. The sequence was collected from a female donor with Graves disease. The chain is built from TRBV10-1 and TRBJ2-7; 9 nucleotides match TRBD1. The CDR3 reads CASSEYGTGYTYEQYF. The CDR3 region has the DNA TGCGCCAGCAGTGAGTACGGGACAGGGTACACCTACGAGCAGTACTTC.